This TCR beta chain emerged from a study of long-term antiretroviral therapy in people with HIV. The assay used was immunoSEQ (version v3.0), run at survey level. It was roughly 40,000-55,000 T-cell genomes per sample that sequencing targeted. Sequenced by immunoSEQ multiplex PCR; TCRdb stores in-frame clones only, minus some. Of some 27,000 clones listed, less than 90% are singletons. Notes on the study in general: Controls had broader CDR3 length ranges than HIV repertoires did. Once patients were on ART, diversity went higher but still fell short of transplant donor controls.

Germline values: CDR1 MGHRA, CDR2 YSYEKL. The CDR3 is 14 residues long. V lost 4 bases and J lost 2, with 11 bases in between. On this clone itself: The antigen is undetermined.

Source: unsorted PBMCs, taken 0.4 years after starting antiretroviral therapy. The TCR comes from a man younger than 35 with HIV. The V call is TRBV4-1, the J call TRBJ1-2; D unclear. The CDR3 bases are TGCGCCAGCAGCCCCTTCGTGGGGAACTATGGCTACACCTTC. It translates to CASSPFVGNYGYTF.